Below, 28 T cell receptor beta chains from the same sample are listed, as sequenced in a study of neurological immune-mediated disorders. Time point noted: technical triplicate 1. MiXCR, applied by TCRdb to the 5' RACE reads, yields one record per CDR3 protein. The data contain fewer than 30,000 distinct CDR3 sequences, about 12% of them seen just once; the ten biggest clones take up around 5%. Sequenced sample: CD4+ T cells from blood. Every receptor here comes from a female donor with HTLV-1-associated myelopathy (HAM/TSP).

This clonotype was counted ten times or more. The chain carries TRBV3-1 and TRBJ2-2; D uncertain. V was trimmed by 0 bases and J by 7 bases, leaving 3 bases between them. This CDR3 is 12 amino acids long. Germline V gives CDR1 LGHDT, CDR2 YNNKEL (reference sequence). CDR3 in DNA: TGTGCCAGCAGCCAAGAGAGCGGGGAGCTGTTTTTT. Its translation: CASSQESGELFF.

This clonotype was seen repeatedly, ten times or more. This chain links TRBV11-2 with TRBJ1-2; D gene uncertain. Germline V gene data show CDR1 as SGHAT and CDR2 as FQNNGV. Trimming stripped 0 bases from V and 5 bases from J, with 4 bases between. CDR3 length equals 12 residues. The CDR3 region is CASSLDPYGYTF. CDR3 DNA sequence: TGTGCCAGCAGCTTAGATCCGTATGGCTACACCTTC.

This clonotype has ten or more counts. V is TRBV20-1 and J is TRBJ2-1; TRBD1 matches at 9 bases. The ends lost 5 bases at V and 3 bases at J; junction bases unmatched: 5. The CDR3 runs 14 residues. The germline gives CDR1 DFQATT, CDR2 SNEGSKA (reference sequence). The CDR3 bases are TGCAGTGCTTACCCGGGACAGGGCTACAATGAGCAGTTCTTC. Translating it yields CSAYPGQGYNEQFF.

This clonotype was recorded at least ten times. V usage is TRBV7-2 and J usage is TRBJ1-2; 10 bases are a match to TRBD1. Germline CDR1 and CDR2: SGHTA and FQGNSA. J lost 8 bases, V lost 5 bases, and 2 bases had no gene match. The CDR3 is made up of 12 amino acids. The CDR3 region has the DNA TGTGCCAGCAGCGAGACAGGGGGCGGCTACACCTTC. Translation: CASSETGGGYTF. The full variable domain, with the rest looked up from reference TRBV7-2 and TRBJ1-2, is GAGVSQSPSNKVTEKGKDVELRCDPISGHTALYWYRQSLGQGLEFLIYFQGNSAPDKSGLPSDRFSAERTGGSVSTLTIQRTQQEDSAVYLCASSETGGGYTFGSGTRLTVV.

At least ten counts were recorded for this clonotype. The chain employs TRBV6-5 and TRBJ2-3; perhaps TRBD2 as D (6 bases). The germline V gene has CDR1 MNHEY and CDR2 SVGAGI. CDR3 length equals 13 residues. V was clipped by 6 bases and J by 4 bases, with 11 bases between them. The CDR3 bases are TGTGCCAGCAGGTCGCCGGGGGCAGATACGCAGTATTTT. Amino acid sequence: CASRSPGADTQYF.

This clonotype came up many times. The chain uses TRBV7-2 and TRBJ2-1; 7 bases map to TRBD1. CDR1 is SGHTA, CDR2 FQGNSA, per germline. Losses at the gene ends were 6 bases for V and 3 bases for J; bases not matched to a gene: 8. This CDR3 comprises 15 residues. The CDR3 nucleotides are TGTGCCAGCAGTCCACCGGGACAGATCTACAATGAGCAGTTCTTC. It encodes CASSPPGQIYNEQFF. The whole variable domain, filled in from reference TRBV7-2 and TRBJ2-1, reads GAGVSQSPSNKVTEKGKDVELRCDPISGHTALYWYRQSLGQGLEFLIYFQGNSAPDKSGLPSDRFSAERTGGSVSTLTIQRTQQEDSAVYLCASSPPGQIYNEQFFGPGTRLTVL.

This clonotype was counted ten times or more. The rearrangement joins TRBV20-1 to TRBJ2-1, with TRBD1 as a possible D gene (5 bases). V was pared by 6 bases and J by 0 bases, with 12 bases between. In germline, CDR1 is DFQATT, CDR2 SNEGSKA (reference sequence). The CDR3 is 14 residues long. CDR3 bases: TGCAGTGCCACCCTAGGGGCCTCCTACAATGAGCAGTTCTTC. Its protein product is CSATLGASYNEQFF.

This clonotype was recorded many times. V usage is TRBV5-1 and J usage is TRBJ1-2, with TRBD1 identical over 9 bases. Trimming took 0 bases from V and 8 from J; bases not matched to a gene: 5. Germline V gene data show CDR1 as SGHRS and CDR2 as YFSETQ. The CDR3 runs to 14 residues. This CDR3 is CASSLDGTGKGYTF. The CDR3 DNA sequence: TGCGCCAGCAGCTTGGATGGGACAGGGAAAGGCTACACCTTC.

As to this clonotype: At one boundary the junction diverges from the germline segment, which might be a read error. The rearrangement uses TRBV20-1 and TRBJ1-6, with a weak D call TRBD1 (5 bases). The CDR3 length is 14 residues. Germline CDR1 DFQATT, CDR2 SNEGSKA (reference sequence). Written as DNA, the CDR3 is TGCAGTGCTAAGCGACATGGGGCAGATTCATCCCTCCACTTT. It specifies CSAKRHGADSSLHF.

The chain is built from TRBV20-1 and TRBJ2-3; D gene uncertain. V lost 4 bases and J lost 2, with 7 bases in between. Germline V gene lookup returns CDR1 DFQATT and CDR2 SNEGSKA (reference sequence). This CDR3 has 12 amino acids. The CDR3 spells CSAKLSTDTQYF. The CDR3 nucleotides read TGCAGTGCTAAGCTATCCACAGATACGCAGTATTTT.

This clonotype showed up many times. This CDR3 reads CSAQLGGWNNSPLHF. CDR3 nucleotides: TGCAGTGCCCAGCTTGGAGGGTGGAATAATTCACCCCTCCACTTT. The chain uses TRBV20-1 and TRBJ1-6; D unresolved. This CDR3 has 15 amino acids. The V end lost 6 bases, the J end lost 5 bases, and 17 bases lay between the germline ends. Germline CDR1 is DFQATT and CDR2 is SNEGSKA (reference sequence).

There are many counts of this clonotype. The chain employs TRBV5-8 and TRBJ1-2; 8 bases align to TRBD1. CDR3 length: 15 residues. V lost 0 bases, J lost 3 bases, and 4 bases stayed unmatched. Germline CDR1 is SGHTS and CDR2 is YDEGEE. This CDR3 is CASSLARGQDYGYTF. The CDR3 DNA reads TGTGCCAGCAGCTTGGCCAGGGGGCAGGACTATGGCTACACCTTC.

This clonotype was seen many times. The chain links TRBV5-1 to TRBJ1-6, with D possibly being TRBD1 (6 bases). V lost 5 bases, J lost 6 bases, and 15 bases lay in between. Per the germline V gene, CDR1 is SGHRS and CDR2 is YFSETQ. The CDR3 loop spans 15 amino acids. CDR3 loop: CASRVRGAGNSPLHF. The CDR3 nucleotides are TGCGCCAGCAGGGTGAGGGGGGCTGGTAATTCACCCCTCCACTTT.

This clonotype was picked up many times. CDR3 DNA: TGCAGTGCTAGATTCAACTCTGGTGAGCAGTACTTC. Residues: CSARFNSGEQYF. The chain has TRBV20-1 and TRBJ2-7; no clear D. Germline values: CDR1 DFQATT, CDR2 SNEGSKA (reference sequence). This CDR3 comprises 12 residues. V shed 2 bases and J shed 7 bases, with 12 bases lying between them.

Regarding this clonotype: Germline and junction disagree at one end, which may indicate a read error. The chain employs TRBV5-5 and TRBJ2-2, with 10 bases identical to TRBD1. Germline CDR1 and CDR2: SGHKS and YYEKEE (reference sequence). This CDR3 comprises 13 residues. The CDR3 bases are TGTGCCAGCAGCTCGGGACAGGGGAACGGGAGCTGTTTT. It is translated as CASSSGQGNGSCF.

This clonotype has a count of ten or more. This chain uses TRBV7-9 with TRBJ2-6; 8 nucleotides align to TRBD1. Germline values: CDR1 SEHNR, CDR2 FQNEAQ (reference sequence). The CDR3 is 17 residues long. The V and J ends lost 3 bases and 0 bases, in that order; junction bases with no gene match: 4. The chain's CDR3 is CASSFGTGYSGANVLTF. CDR3 nucleotide sequence: TGTGCCAGCAGCTTTGGGACAGGCTACTCTGGGGCCAACGTCCTGACTTTC.

This clonotype was seen many times. The chain carries TRBV5-1 and TRBJ2-1, with 10 bases lining up with TRBD1. This CDR3 contains 18 residues. Germline assignment: CDR1 SGHRS and CDR2 YFSETQ. Germline trimming cut 5 bases from V and 3 bases from J; bases unmatched to any gene: 14. The CDR3 is CASSLIVGGTGVYNEQFF. Here the CDR3 DNA reads TGCGCCAGCAGTTTGATTGTGGGTGGGACAGGGGTCTACAATGAGCAGTTCTTC.

This clonotype has ten or more counts. The chain is built from TRBV20-1 and TRBJ2-5, with TRBD2 identical over 10 bases. The V gene's germline CDR1 is DFQATT and CDR2 SNEGSKA (reference sequence). The CDR3 extends over 14 amino acids. Trimming took 8 bases from V and 4 from J; bases not matched to a gene: 10. CDR3 sequence reads: CSLKSGGAAETQYF. DNA for the CDR3: TGCAGTCTAAAAAGCGGGGGGGCCGCAGAGACCCAGTACTTC.

This clonotype has a count of ten or more. This chain connects TRBV20-1 to TRBJ1-5; D uncertain. Germline V gives CDR1 DFQATT, CDR2 SNEGSKA (reference sequence). Trimming shortened V by 6 bases and J by 7 bases, and 16 bases separated the two germline ends. The length of the CDR3 is 13 residues. This chain's CDR3 is CSAADGFEQPQHF. CDR3 DNA sequence: TGCAGTGCCGCAGACGGCTTTGAGCAGCCCCAGCATTTT.

This clonotype has just a few counts. Here the CDR3 reads CSARTGSNSPLHF. CDR3 bases: TGCAGCGCCCGGACAGGGAGTAATTCACCCCTCCACTTT. V usage is TRBV29-1 and J usage is TRBJ1-6, with 8 nucleotides matching TRBD1. This CDR3 is built from 13 residues. Per the germline V gene, CDR1 is SQVTM and CDR2 is ANQGSEA. V lost 7 bases, J lost 6 bases, and 5 bases stayed unmatched.

Turning to this clonotype: At one end the junction does not follow the germline gene, possibly because of a read error. The chain uses TRBV20-1 and TRBJ2-1; 15 bases match TRBD2. CDR1 is DFQATT, CDR2 SNEGSKA, per germline (reference sequence). CDR3 length: 18 amino acids. CDR3 residues: CSTRDSGTSGGNYNEQLF. CDR3 in DNA: TGCAGTACTAGAGATTCCGGGACTAGCGGGGGGAATTACAATGAGCAGCTCTTC.

At least ten counts were recorded for this clonotype. V is TRBV20-1 and J is TRBJ1-3, with TRBD1 matching over 7 bases. The V gene end was trimmed by 1 base and the J gene end by 6 bases; junction bases not matched to a gene: 9. Looked up from germline, CDR1 is DFQATT and CDR2 is SNEGSKA (reference sequence). This CDR3 is built from 15 residues. The CDR3 loop reads CSARVTGVWKNTIYF. The CDR3 DNA follows: TGCAGTGCTAGAGTCACAGGGGTCTGGAAAAACACCATATATTTT.

This clonotype was recorded at least ten times. CDR3 residues: CASSLGGQINTEAFF. CDR3 nucleotide sequence: TGCGCCAGCAGCTTAGGAGGACAGATTAACACTGAAGCTTTCTTT. The chain recombines TRBV5-1 with TRBJ1-1; the D gene is possibly TRBD1 (6 bases). Germline CDR1 SGHRS, CDR2 YFSETQ. The CDR3 has 15 residues. Trimming removed 2 bases from V and 2 bases from J, with 13 bases in between.

The table lists this clonotype with many counts. This chain connects TRBV20-1 to TRBJ2-5; 8 bases are a match to TRBD1. This CDR3 spans 15 amino acids. Germline V lookup: CDR1 DFQATT, CDR2 SNEGSKA (reference sequence). Trimming took 6 bases from V and 1 from J; bases not matched to a gene: 10. The CDR3 DNA reads as TGCAGTGCGAGCACTAACAGGGGGTTCCAAGAGACCCAGTACTTC. It codes for CSASTNRGFQETQYF.

J is TRBJ2-7 and V is TRBV5-3, with 10 bases fitting TRBD2. Being an ORF, TRBV5-3 has a function that is uncertain. J lost 6 bases, V lost 4 bases, and 10 bases had no gene match. The CDR3 has 15 amino acids. Written as DNA, the CDR3 is TGTGCCAGAAGCCTCGGCGGGGTAGCGGGAGGCGAGCAGTACTTC. It codes for CARSLGGVAGGEQYF.

This clonotype was seen ten or more times. The chain couples TRBV5-6 to TRBJ2-2; D remains unclear. The V end was cut by 0 bases, the J end by 5 bases, with 11 bases between. In germline, CDR1 is SGHDT, CDR2 YYEEEE. The CDR3 is made up of 15 amino acids. The CDR3 is CASSLGVGQTGELFF. The CDR3 DNA reads TGTGCCAGCAGCTTGGGGGTAGGGCAAACCGGGGAGCTGTTTTTT.

The table lists this clonotype with a few counts. This chain uses TRBV27 with TRBJ2-1, with TRBD1 as a possible D gene (6 bases). From germline, CDR1 is MNHEY and CDR2 SMNVEV (reference sequence). CDR3 length: 19 amino acids. V gave up 0 bases and J gave up 3 bases, with 21 bases separating them. CDR3 loop: CASSLSARGFWPGYNEQFF. CDR3 in DNA: TGTGCCAGCAGTTTATCGGCTAGGGGGTTCTGGCCGGGCTACAATGAGCAGTTCTTC.

This clonotype was picked up many times. The V and J genes are TRBV7-2 and TRBJ2-5; D gene uncertain. Trimming left V 11 bases short and J 5 bases short, with 15 bases between. The V gene's germline CDR1 is SGHTA and CDR2 FQGNSA. This CDR3 has 12 residues. CDR3 in DNA: TGTGCCGTGGCCGGGTTTAAGGAGACCCAGTACTTC. Amino acid sequence: CAVAGFKETQYF.